Below are 22 T cell receptor beta chains sequenced from a single sample in a study of shared clonotypes between healthy human individuals (dated by TCRdb to the early 2020s). Receptors were amplified or captured by the immunoSEQ multiplex PCR assay. TCRdb limited this immuneACCESS table to in-frame rearrangements with V and J called. A share of clones is missing; checked studies link under half to unresolved V genes, and the rest is unexplained. This sample lists about 480,000 clones; over 60% were detected once. The ten largest clones represent approximately 12% of the sample. Material for sequencing was PBMCs. All receptors derive from a woman aged 40 to 50 in good health. Some clones in this sample may be carry-over from other donors' samples.

This clone has just a few counts. The V and J genes are TRBV27 and TRBJ2-7, with TRBD2 identical over 9 bases. This CDR3 comprises 17 residues. The V gene end was trimmed by 0 bases and the J gene end by 2 bases; junction bases not matched to a gene: 8. Germline V gene lookup returns CDR1 MNHEY and CDR2 SMNVEV (reference sequence). CDR3 loop: CASSLSALTSGAYEQYF. The CDR3 nucleotides read TGTGCCAGCAGTTTATCCGCGCTGACTAGCGGAGCCTACGAGCAGTACTTC.

The chain combines TRBV5-1 with TRBJ2-3; D not resolved. CDR1 is SGHRS, CDR2 YFSETQ, per germline. The CDR3 extends over 14 amino acids. Between the trimmed V and J ends, which lost 4 bases and 3 bases, there was a span of 12 bases. The CDR3 reads CASSLTTGTDTQYF. The CDR3 DNA reads TGCGCCAGCAGCCTAACCACTGGGACAGATACGCAGTATTTT.

The V gene is TRBV5-6, the J gene TRBJ2-7; 12 nucleotides match TRBD2. CDR3 length: 15 amino acids. Per the germline V gene, CDR1 is SGHDT and CDR2 is YYEEEE. Trimming at V came to 3 bases and at J to 3 bases, leaving 4 bases not matched to a gene. CDR3: CASSWGLAGSYEQYF. CDR3 nucleotide sequence: TGTGCCAGCAGCTGGGGACTAGCGGGTAGCTACGAGCAGTACTTC.

The chain combines TRBV7-2 with TRBJ2-3; no clear D. This CDR3 comprises 13 residues. Germline lookup yields CDR1 SGHTA and CDR2 FQGNSA. The V end lost 6 bases, the J end lost 0 bases, and 7 bases lay between the germline ends. In DNA, the CDR3 is TGTGCCAGCAGTCTCTCGAGCACAGATACGCAGTATTTT. Its protein is CASSLSSTDTQYF.

The chain carries TRBV4-2 and TRBJ1-2; the D gene is possibly TRBD1 (5 bases). The V gene lost 3 bases and the J gene lost 8 bases, with 19 bases spanning the gap. Per the germline V gene, CDR1 is LGHNA and CDR2 is YNFKEQ. The CDR3 spans 15 residues. The CDR3 region has the DNA TGTGCCAGCAGCCACCCAGGGAAGAATAAAATCGGCTACACCTTC. Translated: CASSHPGKNKIGYTF.

The chain uses TRBV29-1 and TRBJ2-1; TRBD2 matches 10 bases. With 6 bases clipped from V and 8 bases from J, the junction kept 13 bases outside the gene matches. Germline values: CDR1 SQVTM, CDR2 ANQGSEA. This CDR3 comprises 15 residues. This CDR3 reads CSVSLGSGREYEQFF. In DNA form, the CDR3 reads TGCAGCGTGTCTTTAGGCAGCGGGAGGGAATATGAGCAGTTCTTC.

The chain links TRBV7-2 to TRBJ2-3; 9 nucleotides agree with TRBD2. The CDR3 contains 17 residues. Germline V lookup: CDR1 SGHTA, CDR2 FQGNSA. V shed 0 bases, J shed 2 bases, and the junction held 6 bases outside the gene matches. CDR3 in DNA: TGTGCCAGCAGCTTAGCGCGGCTAGCGGGATACACAGATACGCAGTATTTT. Amino acids: CASSLARLAGYTDTQYF.

The CDR3 loop reads CASSLRSGGRTEAFF. The CDR3 DNA sequence: TGTGCCAGCAGTTTACGCTCAGGGGGGAGGACTGAAGCTTTCTTT. This chain joins TRBV28 and TRBJ1-1, with 7 bases lining up with TRBD1. V trimming: 2 bases; J trimming: 5 bases; junction bases outside the gene matches: 8. The CDR3 is made up of 15 amino acids. Germline loops: CDR1 MDHEN, CDR2 SYDVKM.

J is TRBJ1-1 and V is TRBV14; possibly TRBD1 for D (6 bases). The V and J ends lost 5 bases and 4 bases respectively, with 14 bases between them. The CDR3 is 14 amino acids. Germline V gene lookup returns CDR1 SGHDN and CDR2 FVKESK. The CDR3 is CASSELSGATEAFF. DNA of the CDR3: TGTGCCAGCAGCGAATTGTCAGGGGCCACTGAAGCTTTCTTT.

The rearrangement joins TRBV2 to TRBJ2-7; TRBD2 aligns across 13 bases. Germline V CDR1 and CDR2: SNHLY, FYNNEI. CDR3 length: 15 amino acids. V dropped 5 bases and J dropped 6; count of bases not matched to a gene: 7. CDR3 coding DNA: TGTGCCAGCAGTATACGGACTAGCGGGAGTGGCGAGCAGTACTTC. Translation: CASSIRTSGSGEQYF.

The genes are TRBV28 and TRBJ1-4, with no clear D. V was pared by 7 bases and J by 3 bases, with 15 bases between. The germline gives CDR1 MDHEN, CDR2 SYDVKM. This CDR3 region has 15 residues. The CDR3 DNA sequence: TGTGCCAGCACCCCCACGGGAGCAGCTAATGAAAAACTGTTTTTT. It specifies CASTPTGAANEKLFF.

V is TRBV30 and J is TRBJ2-5, with D unresolved. Trimming removed 2 bases from V and 1 base from J, with 5 bases in between. The CDR3 loop spans 12 amino acids. The germline V gene encodes CDR1 GTSNPN and CDR2 SVGIG (reference sequence). CDR3 bases: TGTGCCTGGAGTAGGAGCCAAGAGACCCAGTACTTC. Protein product: CAWSRSQETQYF.

The genes are TRBV15 and TRBJ2-7, with 11 bases lining up with TRBD2. CDR1 is LNHNV, CDR2 YYDKDF, per germline (reference sequence). Trimming took 4 bases from V and 5 from J; bases not matched to a gene: 13. The CDR3 has 17 residues. The CDR3 region has the DNA TGTGCCACCAGCATGCCTTTTAGTAGCGGGAGGGGCCACGAGCAGTACTTC. Translated, it gives CATSMPFSSGRGHEQYF.

The table lists this clone with a few counts. The sample has other DNA sequences that encode this CDR3 too. The chain carries TRBV18 and TRBJ1-4; 9 positions agree with TRBD1. The CDR3 is made up of 15 amino acids. V lost 3 bases to trimming and J lost 7 bases; unmatched junction nucleotides: 6. CDR1 and CDR2 from the germline V gene are KGHSH and LQKENI. The CDR3 spells CASSPPGQGGEKLFF. Here the CDR3 DNA reads TGTGCCAGCTCACCTCCGGGACAGGGAGGTGAAAAACTGTTTTTT.

The rearrangement uses TRBV6-1 and TRBJ1-5, with D possibly matching TRBD1 (6 bases). The CDR3 contains 13 residues. Per germline, CDR1 MNHNS and CDR2 SASEGT. V was trimmed by 7 bases and J by 8 bases, leaving 15 bases between them. The DNA for the CDR3 is TGTGCCAGCACCGACGGGGGGCGGGAGCCCCAGCATTTT. This translates into CASTDGGREPQHF.

This chain connects TRBV7-2 to TRBJ1-5; D is undetermined. CDR1 and CDR2 (germline): SGHTA, FQGNSA. The CDR3 is made up of 14 amino acids. Trimming left V 1 base short and J 4 bases short, with 8 bases between. CDR3 nucleotide sequence: TGTGCCAGCAGCTTAGTTCCCATTAATCAGCCCCAGCATTTT. It yields the protein CASSLVPINQPQHF.

This CDR3 is CASTVTPNSGNTIYF. Here the CDR3 DNA reads TGTGCCAGCACCGTTACCCCTAACTCTGGAAACACCATATATTTT. The chain links TRBV28 to TRBJ1-3, with D unclear. Germline values: CDR1 MDHEN, CDR2 SYDVKM. V lost 7 bases and J 0 bases, leaving 13 bases between the germline ends. CDR3 size: 15 residues.

The rearrangement joins TRBV7-9 to TRBJ2-1; D is ambiguous. CDR1 is SEHNR, CDR2 FQNEAQ, per germline (reference sequence). The CDR3 loop spans 14 amino acids. V lost 1 base to trimming and J lost 6 bases, with 10 bases between them. The DNA for the CDR3 is TGTGCCAGCAGCTTAGGAGGTAGTGTCAATGAGCAGTTCTTC. This translates into CASSLGGSVNEQFF.

The chain carries TRBV28 and TRBJ2-1; tentative D call: TRBD2 (6 bases). Per the germline V gene, CDR1 is MDHEN and CDR2 is SYDVKM. This CDR3 spans 15 amino acids. V lost 4 bases to trimming and J lost 0 bases, with 10 bases between them. Here the CDR3 reads CASSSGSFSYNEQFF. In nucleotides, the CDR3 is TGTGCCAGCAGTTCCGGGAGTTTCTCCTACAATGAGCAGTTCTTC.

The chain has TRBV7-9 and TRBJ1-4; a weak D match, TRBD1 (5 bases). The CDR3 totals 16 residues. Per the germline V gene, CDR1 is SEHNR and CDR2 is FQNEAQ (reference sequence). V dropped 5 bases and J dropped 0 bases, with 13 bases sitting between them. CDR3 sequence (DNA): TGTGCCAGCAGCCCCGGGCAGGGTGCAACTAATGAAAAACTGTTTTTT. This translates into CASSPGQGATNEKLFF. The full variable domain, completed using reference TRBV7-9 and TRBJ1-4, is DTGVSQNPRHKITKRGQNVTFRCDPISEHNRLYWYRQTLGQGPEFLTYFQNEAQLEKSRLLSDRFSAERPKGSFSTLEIQRTEQGDSAMYLCASSPGQGATNEKLFFGSGTQLSVL.

The rearrangement joins TRBV4-2 to TRBJ2-5; D is tentatively TRBD1 or TRBD2 (5 bases each). The CDR3 is made up of 15 amino acids. The germline V gene encodes CDR1 LGHNA and CDR2 YNFKEQ. The ends were cut back, 1 base at V and 5 bases at J, with 14 bases in the middle. In nucleotides, the CDR3 is TGTGCCAGCAGCCAAGTCTGGGGGAATGTGGAGACCCAGTACTTC. Translated: CASSQVWGNVETQYF.

The rearrangement links TRBV5-3 to TRBJ2-7; no firm D call. TRBV5-3 has ORF status, its function being uncertain. The CDR3 consists of 13 residues. The V end lost 0 bases, the J end lost 1 base, and 5 bases lay between the germline ends. In DNA, the CDR3 is TGTGCCAGAAGCTTGGACGGATCCTACGAGCAGTACTTC. Translating it yields CARSLDGSYEQYF.